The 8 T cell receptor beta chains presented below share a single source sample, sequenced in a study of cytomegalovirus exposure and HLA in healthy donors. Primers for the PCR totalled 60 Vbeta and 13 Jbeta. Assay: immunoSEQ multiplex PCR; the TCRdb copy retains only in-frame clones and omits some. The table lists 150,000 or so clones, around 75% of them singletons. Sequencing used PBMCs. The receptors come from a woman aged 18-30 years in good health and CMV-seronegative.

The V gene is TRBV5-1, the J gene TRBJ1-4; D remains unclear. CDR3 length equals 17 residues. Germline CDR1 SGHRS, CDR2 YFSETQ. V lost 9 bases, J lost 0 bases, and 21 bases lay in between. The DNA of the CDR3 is TGCGCCACCTCCTCCCCCTACCCGGACTCAACTAATGAAAAACTGTTTTTT. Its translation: CATSSPYPDSTNEKLFF.

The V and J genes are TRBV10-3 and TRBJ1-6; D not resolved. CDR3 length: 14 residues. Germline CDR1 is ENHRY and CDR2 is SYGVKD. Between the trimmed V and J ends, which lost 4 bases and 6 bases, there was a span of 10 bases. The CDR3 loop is CAISATTRNSPLHF. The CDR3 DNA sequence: TGTGCCATCAGTGCCACGACACGTAATTCACCCCTCCACTTT.

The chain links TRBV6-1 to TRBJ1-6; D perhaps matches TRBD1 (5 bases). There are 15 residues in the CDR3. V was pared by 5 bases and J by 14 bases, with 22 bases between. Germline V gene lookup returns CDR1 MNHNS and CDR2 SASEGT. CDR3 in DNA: TGTGCCAGCAGTCCCCCCGGGACTTTTAAGGCTACCCTCCACTTT. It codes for CASSPPGTFKATLHF.

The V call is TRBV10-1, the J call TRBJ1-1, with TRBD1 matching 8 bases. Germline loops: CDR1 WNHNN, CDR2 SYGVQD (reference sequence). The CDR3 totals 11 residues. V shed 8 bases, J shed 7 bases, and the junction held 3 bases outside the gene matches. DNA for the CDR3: TGCGCCAGCTCAGGACAGGGTGAAGCTTTCTTT. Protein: CASSGQGEAFF.

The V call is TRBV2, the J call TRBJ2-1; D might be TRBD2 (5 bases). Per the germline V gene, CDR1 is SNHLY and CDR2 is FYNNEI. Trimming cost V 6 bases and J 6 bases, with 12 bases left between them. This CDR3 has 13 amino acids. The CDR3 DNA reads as TGTGCCAGCAGCCCGGACTGGGCCAATGAGCAGTTCTTC. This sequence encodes CASSPDWANEQFF.

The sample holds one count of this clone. The CDR3 nucleotides are TGCGCCAGCACTAGCGGGAGTAGCGCCTACAATGAGCAGTTCTTC. Translated: CASTSGSSAYNEQFF. V gene TRBV5-1 combines with J gene TRBJ2-1; 10 bases map to TRBD2. Germline CDR1 is SGHRS and CDR2 is YFSETQ. This CDR3 has 15 amino acids. J lost 2 bases, V lost 6 bases, and 5 bases had no gene match.

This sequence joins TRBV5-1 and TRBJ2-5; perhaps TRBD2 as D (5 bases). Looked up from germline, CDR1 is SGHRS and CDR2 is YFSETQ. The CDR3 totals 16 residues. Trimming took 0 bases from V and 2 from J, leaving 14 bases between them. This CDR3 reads CASSLDVARIQETQYF. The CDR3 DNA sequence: TGCGCCAGCAGCTTGGACGTAGCGCGCATACAAGAGACCCAGTACTTC.

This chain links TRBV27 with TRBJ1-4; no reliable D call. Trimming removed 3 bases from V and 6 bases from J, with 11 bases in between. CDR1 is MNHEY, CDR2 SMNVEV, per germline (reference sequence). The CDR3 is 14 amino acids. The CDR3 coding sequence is TGTGCCAGCAGTTTCGGGGTTAGGGATGAAAAACTGTTTTTT. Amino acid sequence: CASSFGVRDEKLFF.